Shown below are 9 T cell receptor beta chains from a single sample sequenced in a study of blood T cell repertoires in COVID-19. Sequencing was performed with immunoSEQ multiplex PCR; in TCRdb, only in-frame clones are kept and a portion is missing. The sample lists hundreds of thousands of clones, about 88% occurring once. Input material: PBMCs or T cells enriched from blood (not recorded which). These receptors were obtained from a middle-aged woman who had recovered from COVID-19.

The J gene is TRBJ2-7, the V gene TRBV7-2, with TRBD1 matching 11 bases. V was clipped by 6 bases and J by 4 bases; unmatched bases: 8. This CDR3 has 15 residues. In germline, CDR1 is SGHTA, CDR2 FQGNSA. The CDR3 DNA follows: TGTGCCAGCAGGCCCGCCGGGACAGGGGGGTACGAGCAGTACTTC. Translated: CASRPAGTGGYEQYF.

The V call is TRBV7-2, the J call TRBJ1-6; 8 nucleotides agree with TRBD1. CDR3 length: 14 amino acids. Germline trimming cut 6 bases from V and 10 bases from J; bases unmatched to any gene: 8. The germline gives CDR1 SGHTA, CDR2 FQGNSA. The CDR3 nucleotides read TGTGCCAGCAGGCCAGGACAGGGTCCCTCACCCCTCCACTTT. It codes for CASRPGQGPSPLHF.

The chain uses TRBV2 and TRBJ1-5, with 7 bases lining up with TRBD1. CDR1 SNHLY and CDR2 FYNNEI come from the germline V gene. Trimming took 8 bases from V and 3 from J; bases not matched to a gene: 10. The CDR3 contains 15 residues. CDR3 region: CASSQQGMNNQPQHF. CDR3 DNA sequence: TGTGCCAGCTCCCAACAGGGGATGAACAATCAGCCCCAGCATTTT.

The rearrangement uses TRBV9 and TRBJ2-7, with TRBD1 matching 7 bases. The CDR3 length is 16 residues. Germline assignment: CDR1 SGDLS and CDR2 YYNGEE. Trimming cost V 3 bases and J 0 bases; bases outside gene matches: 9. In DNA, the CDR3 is TGTGCCAGCAGCGCCAATATACGGGACAGCTCCTACGAGCAGTACTTC. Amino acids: CASSANIRDSSYEQYF.

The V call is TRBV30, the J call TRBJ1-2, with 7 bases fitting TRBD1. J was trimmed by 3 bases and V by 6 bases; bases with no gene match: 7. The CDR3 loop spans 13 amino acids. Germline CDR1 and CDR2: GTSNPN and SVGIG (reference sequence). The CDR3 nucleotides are TGTGCCTGCCGGACAGGACGGGACTATGGCTACACCTTC. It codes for CACRTGRDYGYTF.

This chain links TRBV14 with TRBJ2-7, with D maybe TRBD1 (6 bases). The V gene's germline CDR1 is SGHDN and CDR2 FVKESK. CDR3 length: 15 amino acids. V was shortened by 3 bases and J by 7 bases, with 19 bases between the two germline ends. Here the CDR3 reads CASSQDSGSIREQYF. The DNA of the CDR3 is TGTGCCAGCAGCCAGGACAGCGGATCAATACGGGAGCAGTACTTC.

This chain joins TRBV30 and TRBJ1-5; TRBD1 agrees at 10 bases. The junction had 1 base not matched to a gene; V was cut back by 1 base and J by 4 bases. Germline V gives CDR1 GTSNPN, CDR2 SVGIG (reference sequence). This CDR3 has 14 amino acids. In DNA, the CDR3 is TGTGCCTGGAGTGGGGACAGGGGAAATCAGCCCCAGCATTTT. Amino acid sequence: CAWSGDRGNQPQHF.

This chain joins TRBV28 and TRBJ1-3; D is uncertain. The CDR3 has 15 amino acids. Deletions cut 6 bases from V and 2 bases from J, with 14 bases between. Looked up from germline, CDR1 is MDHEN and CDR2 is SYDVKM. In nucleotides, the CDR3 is TGTGCCAGCAGCTCCCGGCGGGGTCCTGGAAACACCATATATTTT. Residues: CASSSRRGPGNTIYF.

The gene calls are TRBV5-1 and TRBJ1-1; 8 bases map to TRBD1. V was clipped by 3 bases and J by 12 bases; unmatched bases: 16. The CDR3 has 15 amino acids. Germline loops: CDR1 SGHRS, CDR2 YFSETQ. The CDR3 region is CASSSRDRLPWKTFF. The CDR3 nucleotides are TGCGCCAGCAGCTCCCGGGACAGGCTTCCGTGGAAGACTTTCTTT.